These 30 T cell receptor beta chains originate from one sample sequenced in a study of beta chain features in type 1 diabetes. Findings of the study overall: People with Type 1 diabetes carried modestly yet significantly shorter TCRB CDR3s in all four CD4+ subsets.

These TCRs' antigens remain unknown. Expressed TCRB transcripts got sequenced, as all isolated RNA was reverse transcribed. Generated by immunoSEQ multiplex PCR, the TCRdb table keeps only in-frame clones and is missing some. The sample contains 640,000 or so clones, more than 12% of which appear only once. The sequencing input was naive CD4+ T cells from blood. The receptors were sampled from a man aged 18 to 30 with type 1 diabetes.

The chain links TRBV30 to TRBJ2-2, with 9 positions matching TRBD1. Germline V lookup: CDR1 GTSNPN, CDR2 SVGIG (reference sequence). This CDR3 is 15 amino acids long. Trimming took 5 bases from V and 5 from J; bases not matched to a gene: 9. The CDR3 DNA follows: TGTGCCTGGGCCCGGGACAGGGTTGTAACCGGGGAGCTGTTTTTT. Amino acid sequence: CAWARDRVVTGELFF.

This clone was observed a few times. The rearrangement uses TRBV28 and TRBJ1-2; the match to TRBD1 covers 8 bases. Germline V gives CDR1 MDHEN, CDR2 SYDVKM. CDR3 size: 15 residues. V shed 4 bases, J shed 8 bases, and the junction held 12 bases outside the gene matches. CDR3: CASSSTGVVGEGYTF. CDR3 bases: TGTGCCAGCAGTTCGACAGGGGTAGTAGGGGAAGGCTACACCTTC.

The V gene is TRBV29-1, the J gene TRBJ1-1; the D gene is possibly TRBD1 (5 bases). The CDR3 totals 14 residues. The V gene lost 4 bases and the J gene lost 5 bases, with 17 bases spanning the gap. Germline V gene lookup returns CDR1 SQVTM and CDR2 ANQGSEA. The CDR3: CSVGPRVKRTEAFF. The CDR3 DNA follows: TGCAGCGTTGGACCCAGGGTGAAGAGGACTGAAGCTTTCTTT.

This clone has just a few counts. The same CDR3 arises from other DNA sequences in this sample as well. Here the CDR3 reads CSVDGASTDTQYF. The CDR3, as DNA: TGCAGCGTTGATGGCGCCAGTACAGATACGCAGTATTTT. This chain links TRBV29-1 with TRBJ2-3; no firm D call. Trimming stripped 3 bases from V and 3 bases from J, with 10 bases between. This CDR3 has 13 amino acids. CDR1 is SQVTM, CDR2 ANQGSEA, per germline.

This clone was seen a handful of times. The V gene is TRBV30, the J gene TRBJ2-2; D gene ambiguous. This CDR3 has 15 amino acids. Germline V gene data show CDR1 as GTSNPN and CDR2 as SVGIG (reference sequence). The V end lost 3 bases, the J end lost 1 base, and 12 bases lay between the germline ends. The CDR3 spells CAWRKGALNTGELFF. The CDR3 DNA follows: TGTGCCTGGAGGAAGGGCGCATTGAACACCGGGGAGCTGTTTTTT.

The chain has TRBV7-3 and TRBJ1-1; TRBD1 might be the D (6 bases). Germline lookup yields CDR1 SGHTA and CDR2 FQGTGA. Trimming removed 2 bases at V and 2 bases at J, with 9 bases between. This CDR3 comprises 14 residues. The CDR3 DNA reads as TGTGCCAGCAGCTTACAGGGGAGAAACACTGAAGCTTTCTTT. Translating gives CASSLQGRNTEAFF.

This clone was counted only a few times. The chain combines TRBV18 with TRBJ1-1; tentative D call: TRBD1 (5 bases). Germline CDR1 and CDR2: KGHSH and LQKENI. This CDR3 is built from 13 residues. Between the trimmed V and J ends, which lost 3 bases and 3 bases, there was a span of 8 bases. Here the CDR3 DNA reads TGTGCCAGCTCACCCCAGACAGACACTGAAGCTTTCTTT. Translating it yields CASSPQTDTEAFF.

The DNA of the CDR3 is TGTGCCAGCCGAACAGGTATCTACGAGCAGTACTTC. Protein: CASRTGIYEQYF. The V call is TRBV28, the J call TRBJ2-7, with TRBD1 as a possible D gene (5 bases). The CDR3 is made up of 12 amino acids. The germline V gene has CDR1 MDHEN and CDR2 SYDVKM. Between the trimmed V and J ends, which lost 8 bases and 3 bases, there was a span of 11 bases.

This clone was observed a handful of times. The rearrangement uses TRBV7-2 and TRBJ1-4; D is uncertain. This CDR3 comprises 13 residues. Per germline, CDR1 SGHTA and CDR2 FQGNSA. V lost 1 base and J 13 bases, leaving 13 bases between the germline ends. CDR3 loop: CASSLVWQEALFF. CDR3 nucleotide sequence: TGTGCCAGCAGCTTAGTTTGGCAGGAGGCACTGTTTTTT.

In this sample, this clone turned up a few times. V usage is TRBV25-1 and J usage is TRBJ2-1; D is perhaps TRBD1 (6 bases). CDR1 is MGHDK and CDR2 is SYGVNS in the germline V gene. The V end lost 3 bases, the J end lost 9 bases, and 18 bases lay between the germline ends. The CDR3 runs to 15 residues. The CDR3 coding sequence is TGTGCCAGCAGTGAGCCATATACAGGGTCAAGTGAGCAGTTCTTC. Its translation is CASSEPYTGSSEQFF.

V is TRBV11-3 and J is TRBJ1-1; the D is unclear. V was shortened by 3 bases and J by 8 bases, with 13 bases between the two germline ends. Per germline, CDR1 SGHNT and CDR2 YENEEA. The CDR3 loop spans 13 amino acids. CDR3 coding DNA: TGTGCCAGCAGCTTTAACGGCCGGAGCGAAGCTTTCTTT. As protein: CASSFNGRSEAFF.

This clone was observed a few times. CDR3 amino acids: CASSEAEGANYEQYF. The CDR3 DNA reads TGTGCCAGCAGTGAAGCGGAGGGGGCCAACTACGAGCAGTACTTC. V is TRBV6-1 and J is TRBJ2-7; D perhaps matches TRBD1 (7 bases). This CDR3 region has 15 residues. Germline V gene sequence: CDR1 MNHNS, CDR2 SASEGT. Trimming cost V 0 bases and J 3 bases, with 12 bases left between them.

The chain is built from TRBV18 and TRBJ1-5, with unresolved D. There are 13 residues in the CDR3. Germline V lookup: CDR1 KGHSH, CDR2 LQKENI. V gave up 0 bases and J gave up 7 bases, with 7 bases separating them. The CDR3 sequence: CASSPPSEQPQHF. The CDR3 nucleotides read TGTGCCAGCTCACCACCGTCGGAACAGCCCCAGCATTTT.

This chain links TRBV5-4 with TRBJ2-3; 7 nucleotides line up with TRBD1. J gave up 4 bases and V 3 bases, and 5 bases lay outside the gene matches. CDR1 and CDR2 (germline): SGHNT, YYREEE (reference sequence). The CDR3 extends over 14 amino acids. CDR3 in DNA: TGTGCCAGCAGCTCTCCGGGACAGTCAGATACGCAGTATTTT. Its translation: CASSSPGQSDTQYF.

The CDR3 reads CASSASSYYNEQFF. The CDR3 DNA follows: TGTGCCAGCAGCGCCAGTTCTTACTACAATGAGCAGTTCTTC. This sequence joins TRBV9 and TRBJ2-1; D remains unclear. V lost 3 bases to trimming and J lost 3 bases, with 10 bases between them. The CDR3 consists of 14 residues. CDR1 SGDLS and CDR2 YYNGEE come from the germline V gene.

This clone was found a few times. The CDR3, as DNA: TGTGCCAGCAGCTTAGACGTTGATGGCTACACCTTC. It specifies CASSLDVDGYTF. V is TRBV11-2 and J is TRBJ1-2, with D unresolved. Trimming cost V 0 bases and J 6 bases, with 5 bases left between them. The CDR3 runs 12 residues. The germline gives CDR1 SGHAT, CDR2 FQNNGV. Based on the CDR3 plus reference TRBV11-2 and TRBJ1-2, the full variable domain is EAGVAQSPRYKIIEKRQSVAFWCNPISGHATLYWYQQILGQGPKLLIQFQNNGVVDDSQLPKDRFSAERLKGVDSTLKIQPAKLEDSAVYLCASSLDVDGYTFGSGTRLTVV.

The CDR3 is CASSYASTNTGELFF. The CDR3 DNA is TGTGCCAGCAGTTATGCTAGCACGAACACCGGGGAGCTGTTTTTT. The chain uses TRBV6-5 and TRBJ2-2; D perhaps matches TRBD2 (5 bases). The CDR3 runs 15 residues. V was clipped by 3 bases and J by 0 bases, with 8 bases between them. Germline V gene data show CDR1 as MNHEY and CDR2 as SVGAGI.

This chain connects TRBV7-2 to TRBJ1-1; D gene uncertain. This CDR3 spans 14 amino acids. With 5 bases removed from V and 0 bases from J, the gap between germline ends came to 10 bases. The germline CDR1 and CDR2 sequences are SGHTA and FQGNSA. The DNA for the CDR3 is TGTGCCAGCAGCACCGCTTATATGAACACTGAAGCTTTCTTT. This encodes CASSTAYMNTEAFF.

This clone was observed a handful of times. The genes are TRBV20-1 and TRBJ2-5; D might be TRBD1 (7 bases). The CDR3 length is 11 residues. The V end was cut by 5 bases, the J end by 7 bases, with 11 bases between. The germline CDR1 and CDR2 sequences are DFQATT and SNEGSKA (reference sequence). The CDR3 here is CSAGTAGTQYF. CDR3 nucleotides: TGCAGTGCTGGGACAGCGGGGACCCAGTACTTC.

This clone was seen only a few times. The chain couples TRBV29-1 to TRBJ1-1; 7 bases are shared with TRBD1. CDR3 length equals 13 residues. Looked up from germline, CDR1 is SQVTM and CDR2 is ANQGSEA. J lost 1 base, V lost 6 bases, and 5 bases had no gene match. The CDR3 spells CSVRGTANTEAFF. In nucleotides, the CDR3 is TGCAGCGTGAGAGGGACAGCGAACACTGAAGCTTTCTTT.

This clone was observed a few times. At one end, the junction sequence differs from germline, possibly due to a read error. The V gene is TRBV6-6, the J gene TRBJ2-7; 7 nucleotides align to TRBD1. This CDR3 is built from 14 residues. Germline CDR1 is MNHNY and CDR2 is SVGAGI (reference sequence). CDR3 DNA: TGTGCCAGCAGTGACTCAGACAGGGAAGACGAGCAGTACTTC. The encoded protein is CASSDSDREDEQYF.

This rearrangement joins TRBV30 to TRBJ1-5; D may be TRBD1 (6 bases). V was clipped by 2 bases and J by 3 bases, with 14 bases between them. The germline V gene encodes CDR1 GTSNPN and CDR2 SVGIG (reference sequence). This CDR3 spans 15 amino acids. The CDR3 region is CAWSTSTGYNQPQHF. The CDR3, as DNA: TGTGCCTGGAGTACCTCCACAGGGTACAATCAGCCCCAGCATTTT.

This clone showed up just a few times. The chain links TRBV5-6 to TRBJ1-1, with a tentative D call TRBD1 (5 bases). The V gene's germline CDR1 is SGHDT and CDR2 YYEEEE. The CDR3 contains 13 residues. Trimming removed 2 bases from V and 10 bases from J, with 15 bases in between. CDR3 amino acids: CASSFGTGNLAFF. CDR3 DNA sequence: TGTGCCAGCAGCTTTGGGACCGGTAATCTAGCTTTCTTT.

This clone was seen only a few times. The genes are TRBV11-3 and TRBJ2-1; 7 positions agree with TRBD2. CDR1 SGHNT and CDR2 YENEEA come from the germline V gene. V was clipped by 1 base and J by 8 bases; unmatched bases: 8. The CDR3 covers 15 residues. CDR3 sequence (DNA): TGTGCCAGCAGCTTAGGGCTAGCGGTCCTAGATGAGCAGTTCTTC. It codes for CASSLGLAVLDEQFF.

J is TRBJ2-2 and V is TRBV6-5; 9 nucleotides match TRBD1. V lost 5 bases to trimming and J lost 7 bases; unmatched junction nucleotides: 8. Looked up from germline, CDR1 is MNHEY and CDR2 is SVGAGI. The CDR3 sequence is 15 residues long. The CDR3 reads CASSRRDREVGELFF. The CDR3 nucleotides are TGTGCCAGCAGTCGCCGGGACAGGGAGGTCGGGGAGCTGTTTTTT.

This clone was detected only a few times. The rearrangement uses TRBV30 and TRBJ1-4; D is unclear. Germline V gene sequence: CDR1 GTSNPN, CDR2 SVGIG (reference sequence). V lost 7 bases and J lost 6, with 12 bases in between. This CDR3 spans 12 amino acids. CDR3 protein: CASLRVHEKLFF. In nucleotides, the CDR3 is TGTGCCTCTCTCCGGGTACATGAAAAACTGTTTTTT.

Only a few counts were recorded for this clone. V gene TRBV5-4 combines with J gene TRBJ2-1, with D unresolved. Trimming shortened V by 8 bases and J by 5 bases, and 14 bases separated the two germline ends. The germline V gene has CDR1 SGHNT and CDR2 YYREEE (reference sequence). This CDR3 contains 13 residues. CDR3 nucleotide sequence: TGTGCCAGTATTAATCAACGAAACAATGAGCAGTTCTTC. It encodes CASINQRNNEQFF.

The genes are TRBV5-4 and TRBJ1-2; TRBD1 matches 8 bases. Germline loops: CDR1 SGHNT, CDR2 YYREEE (reference sequence). The CDR3 sequence is 14 residues long. Unmatched junction bases numbered 3, after V lost 2 bases and J lost 3 bases. CDR3 in amino acids: CASSFGTGDYGYTF. CDR3 sequence (DNA): TGTGCCAGCAGCTTTGGGACAGGAGACTATGGCTACACCTTC.

The genes are TRBV5-6 and TRBJ1-2; D is possibly TRBD1 (6 bases). The ends were cut back, 2 bases at V and 7 bases at J, with 12 bases in the middle. The CDR3 spans 13 residues. Germline-derived CDR1 and CDR2 are SGHDT and YYEEEE. The CDR3 is CASSFQGIGGYTF. The CDR3 coding sequence is TGTGCCAGCAGCTTCCAGGGGATCGGTGGCTACACCTTC.

The CDR3 coding sequence is TGTGCCAGCAGCCCTATAACCGGGACTTATCGCCCTTCCTACGAGCAGTACTTC. This gives the protein CASSPITGTYRPSYEQYF. This chain joins TRBV5-6 and TRBJ2-7; TRBD2 might be the D (6 bases). The ends were cut back, 4 bases at V and 1 base at J, with 24 bases in the middle. This CDR3 is built from 18 residues. CDR1 and CDR2 (germline): SGHDT, YYEEEE.